This TCR beta chain was profiled in a study of shared T cell receptors in the human thymus. Trimming shortened V by 0 bases and J by 1 base, and 25 bases separated the two germline ends. The V gene's germline CDR1 is LNHDA and CDR2 SQIVND (reference sequence). The CDR3 is made up of 22 amino acids. Assay: immunoSEQ multiplex PCR; the TCRdb copy retains only in-frame clones and omits some. This sample carries hundreds of thousands of clones, around 87% of them seen once, and the ten largest clones take 0.009% to 0.0095%. These data also featured in a second study, about human thymus T cells. This second study says: Donation was from healthy Finnish infants who were having corrective surgery that addressed congenital heart defects. Resections were taken during corrective heart surgery, and the thymus tissue came from these. Within thymic and blood repertoires, V and J gene usage appeared to be biased. What related research reported was that thymic repertoires overlapped highly among unrelated individuals.

Sequencing was carried out using thymocytes. The V and J genes are TRBV19 and TRBJ2-6; D is possibly TRBD2 (6 bases). This clonotype was obtained from a boy younger than two with a congenital heart defect. CDR3 sequence reads: CASSIDLGEAGKGLSGANVLTF. Here the CDR3 DNA reads TGTGCCAGTAGTATAGATCTCGGGGAGGCAGGGAAGGGACTTTCTGGGGCCAACGTCCTGACTTTC.